This record concerns one T cell receptor beta chain sequence. Its cognate antigen is unknown. The junction shows a germline mismatch at one end, possibly a read error. This CDR3 contains 14 residues. CDR1 is SGHTA, CDR2 FQGNSA, per germline. This sample was taken from a study of CD8+CD57+ T cells in acquired aplastic anemia. Study information: Sorting CD4+ and CD8+ cells gave DNA averaging 3.2 ug.

Whole-study results and caveats: Controls and patients did not differ significantly in CD8+ Simpson's diversity. Around 29 shared CD8+ CDR3s appeared highly expressed within patients' immunodominant clones.

TCR beta VDJ and CDR3 profiling used genomic DNA as template. TCRdb analysed the reads with MiXCR anew, one entry per CDR3 protein. The profile covers 400,000 to 500,000 distinct CDR3 sequences, with around 68% appearing a single time and around 4% taken by the ten largest. The specimen was sorted CD4+, CD8+, or CD8+CD57+ T cells (not recorded which) from PBMCs. This TCR was sampled from a human donor in good health, serving as a control. J is TRBJ1-2 and V is TRBV7-2, with D possibly matching TRBD1 (6 bases). CDR3 DNA: TGTGCCAGCAGCTCCCAGGCGGGGGGCCACCAATTTACGTTC. Translated, it gives CASSSQAGGHQFTF.